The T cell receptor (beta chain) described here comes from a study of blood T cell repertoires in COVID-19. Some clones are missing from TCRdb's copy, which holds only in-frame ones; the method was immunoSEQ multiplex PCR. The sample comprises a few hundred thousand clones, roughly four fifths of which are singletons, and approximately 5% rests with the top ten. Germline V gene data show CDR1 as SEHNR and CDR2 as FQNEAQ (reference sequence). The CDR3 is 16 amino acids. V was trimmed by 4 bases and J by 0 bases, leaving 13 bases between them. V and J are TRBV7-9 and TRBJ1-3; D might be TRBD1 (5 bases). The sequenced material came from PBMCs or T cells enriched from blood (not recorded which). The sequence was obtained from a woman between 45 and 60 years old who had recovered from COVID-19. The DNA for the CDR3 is TGTGCCAGCAGCTCCCGGCAACAGGCCTCTGGAAACACCATATATTTT. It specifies CASSSRQQASGNTIYF.